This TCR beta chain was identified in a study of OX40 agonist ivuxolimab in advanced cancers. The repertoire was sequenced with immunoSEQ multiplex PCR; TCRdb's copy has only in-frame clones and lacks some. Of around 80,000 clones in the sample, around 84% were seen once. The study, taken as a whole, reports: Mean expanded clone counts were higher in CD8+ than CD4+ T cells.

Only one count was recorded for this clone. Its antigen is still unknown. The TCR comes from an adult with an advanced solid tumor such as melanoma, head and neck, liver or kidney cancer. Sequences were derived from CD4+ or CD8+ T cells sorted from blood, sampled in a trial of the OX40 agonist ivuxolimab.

The CDR3 region is CASSTPGGGRETQYF. The CDR3 coding sequence is TGTGCCAGCAGTACACCCGGCGGGGGGCGCGAGACCCAGTACTTC. V usage is TRBV27 and J usage is TRBJ2-5; 8 nucleotides agree with TRBD2. Per the germline V gene, CDR1 is MNHEY and CDR2 is SMNVEV (reference sequence). The trim removed 5 bases at V and 5 bases at J, leaving 10 bases unmatched. This CDR3 is 15 amino acids long.